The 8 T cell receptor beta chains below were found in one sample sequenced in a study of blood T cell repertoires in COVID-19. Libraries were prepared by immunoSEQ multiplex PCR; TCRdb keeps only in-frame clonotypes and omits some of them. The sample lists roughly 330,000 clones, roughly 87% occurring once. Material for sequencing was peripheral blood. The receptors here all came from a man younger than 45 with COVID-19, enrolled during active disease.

The CDR3 protein is CASSLQGPHGNTIYF. The DNA for the CDR3 is TGTGCCAGCAGCCTCCAGGGCCCCCATGGAAACACCATATATTTT. The V gene is TRBV6-5, the J gene TRBJ1-3; a weak D match, TRBD1 (5 bases). Germline V gives CDR1 MNHEY, CDR2 SVGAGI. V was trimmed by 6 bases and J by 3 bases, leaving 15 bases between them. This CDR3 spans 15 amino acids.

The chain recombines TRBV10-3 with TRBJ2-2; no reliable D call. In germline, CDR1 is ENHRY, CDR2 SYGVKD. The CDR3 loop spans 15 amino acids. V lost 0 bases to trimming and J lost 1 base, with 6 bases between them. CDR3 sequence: CAISESAQNTGELFF. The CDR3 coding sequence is TGTGCCATCAGTGAGTCGGCACAGAACACCGGGGAGCTGTTTTTT.

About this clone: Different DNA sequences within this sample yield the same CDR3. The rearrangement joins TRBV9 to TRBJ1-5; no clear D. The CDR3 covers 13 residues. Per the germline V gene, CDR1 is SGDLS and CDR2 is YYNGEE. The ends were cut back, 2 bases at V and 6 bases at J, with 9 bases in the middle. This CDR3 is CASSVGGSQPQHF. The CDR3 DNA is TGTGCCAGCAGCGTTGGAGGTAGTCAGCCCCAGCATTTT.

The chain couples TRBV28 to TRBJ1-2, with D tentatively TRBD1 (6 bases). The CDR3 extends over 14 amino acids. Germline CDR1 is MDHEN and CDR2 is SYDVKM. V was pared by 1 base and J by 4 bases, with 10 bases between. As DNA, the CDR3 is TGTGCCAGCAGTTTATTACAGGGACCCTATGGCTACACCTTC. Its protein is CASSLLQGPYGYTF.

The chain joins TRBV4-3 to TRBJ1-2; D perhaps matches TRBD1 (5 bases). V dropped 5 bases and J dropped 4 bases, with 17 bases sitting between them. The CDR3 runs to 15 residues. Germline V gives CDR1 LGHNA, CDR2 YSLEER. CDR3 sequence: CASSKGPVGGYGYTF. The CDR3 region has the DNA TGCGCCAGCAGCAAAGGGCCCGTGGGGGGCTATGGCTACACCTTC.

CDR3 loop: CSATGNYGYTF. Written as DNA, the CDR3 is TGCAGCGCGACAGGGAACTATGGCTACACCTTC. The chain uses TRBV29-1 and TRBJ1-2, with TRBD1 identical over 7 bases. CDR3 length: 11 amino acids. J gave up 2 bases and V 7 bases, and 1 base lay outside the gene matches. Germline V gene data show CDR1 as SQVTM and CDR2 as ANQGSEA.

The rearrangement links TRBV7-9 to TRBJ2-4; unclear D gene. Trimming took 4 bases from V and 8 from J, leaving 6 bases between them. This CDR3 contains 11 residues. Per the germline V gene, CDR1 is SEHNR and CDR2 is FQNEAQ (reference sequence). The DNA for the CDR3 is TGTGCCAGCAGCTCCCGGGACATTCAGTACTTC. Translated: CASSSRDIQYF.

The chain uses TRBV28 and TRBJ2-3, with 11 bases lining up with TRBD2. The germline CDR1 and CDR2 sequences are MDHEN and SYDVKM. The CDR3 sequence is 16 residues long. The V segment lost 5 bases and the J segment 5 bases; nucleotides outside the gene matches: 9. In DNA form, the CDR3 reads TGTGCCAGCAGTCCATTAGCGGGAGGGCCCTTAGATACGCAGTATTTT. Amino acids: CASSPLAGGPLDTQYF.